Included here is one TCR beta chain sequence, with context. Its antigen is not known. The data stem from a study of OX40 agonist ivuxolimab in advanced cancers. General study points: Clones of CD4+ and CD8+ blood T cells grew by week 6 at doses of 0.1 to 3.0 mg/kg.

The method was immunoSEQ multiplex PCR; TCRdb's version includes in-frame clones alone and lacks a portion of them. This sample carries around 16,000 clones, roughly 73% of them seen once, and the ten largest clones take under 30%. Trimming cost V 6 bases and J 1 base, with 9 bases left between them. CDR1 is MDHEN, CDR2 SYDVKM, per germline. The CDR3 extends over 13 amino acids. Source: CD4+ or CD8+ T cells sorted from blood, taken in a trial of the OX40 agonist ivuxolimab. This receptor was obtained from an adult with an advanced solid tumor such as melanoma, head and neck, liver or kidney cancer. This rearrangement joins TRBV28 to TRBJ1-2; no clear D. CDR3: CASRGPFNYGYTF. In DNA form, the CDR3 reads TGTGCCAGCAGGGGCCCGTTTAACTATGGCTACACCTTC.